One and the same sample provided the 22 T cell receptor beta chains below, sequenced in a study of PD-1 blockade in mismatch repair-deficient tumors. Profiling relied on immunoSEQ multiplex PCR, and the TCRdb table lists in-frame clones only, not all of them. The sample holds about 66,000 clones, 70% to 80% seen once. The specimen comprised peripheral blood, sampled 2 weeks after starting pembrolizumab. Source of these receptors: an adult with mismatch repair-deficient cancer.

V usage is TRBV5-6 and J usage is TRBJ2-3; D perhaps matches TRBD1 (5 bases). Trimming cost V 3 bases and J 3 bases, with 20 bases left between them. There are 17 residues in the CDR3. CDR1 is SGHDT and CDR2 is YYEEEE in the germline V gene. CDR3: CASSSEGRDLWTDTQYF. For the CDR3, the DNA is TGTGCCAGCAGCTCCGAAGGCAGGGATTTATGGACAGATACGCAGTATTTT.

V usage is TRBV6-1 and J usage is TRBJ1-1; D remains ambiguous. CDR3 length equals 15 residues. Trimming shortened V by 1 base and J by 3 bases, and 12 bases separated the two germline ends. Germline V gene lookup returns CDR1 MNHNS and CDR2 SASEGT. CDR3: CASSEVGGGHTEAFF. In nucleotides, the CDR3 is TGTGCCAGCAGTGAAGTAGGTGGCGGGCACACTGAAGCTTTCTTT.

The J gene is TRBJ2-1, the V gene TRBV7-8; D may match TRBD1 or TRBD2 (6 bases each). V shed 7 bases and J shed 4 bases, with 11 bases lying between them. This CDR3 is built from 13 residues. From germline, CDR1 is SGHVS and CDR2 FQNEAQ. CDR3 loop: CASKGGLYNEQFF. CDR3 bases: TGTGCCAGCAAGGGGGGACTTTACAATGAGCAGTTCTTC.

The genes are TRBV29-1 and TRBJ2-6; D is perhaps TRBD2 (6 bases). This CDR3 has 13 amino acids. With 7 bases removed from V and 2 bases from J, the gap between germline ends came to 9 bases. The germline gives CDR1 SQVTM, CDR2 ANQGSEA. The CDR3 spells CSAWRAGANVLTF. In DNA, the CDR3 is TGCAGCGCCTGGAGGGCTGGGGCCAACGTCCTGACTTTC.

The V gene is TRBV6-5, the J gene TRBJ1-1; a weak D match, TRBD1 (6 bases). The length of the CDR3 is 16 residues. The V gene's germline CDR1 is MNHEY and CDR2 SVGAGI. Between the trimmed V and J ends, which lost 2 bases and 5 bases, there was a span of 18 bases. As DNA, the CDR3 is TGTGCCAGCAGTTACGCCGGGGGCCGCTCCTTTACTGAAGCTTTCTTT. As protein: CASSYAGGRSFTEAFF.

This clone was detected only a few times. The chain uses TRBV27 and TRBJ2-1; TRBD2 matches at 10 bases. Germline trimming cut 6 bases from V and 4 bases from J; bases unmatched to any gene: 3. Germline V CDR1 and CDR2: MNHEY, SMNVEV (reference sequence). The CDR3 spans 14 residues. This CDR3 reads CASRLAGRYNEQFF. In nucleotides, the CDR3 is TGTGCCAGCAGACTAGCGGGAAGGTACAATGAGCAGTTCTTC.

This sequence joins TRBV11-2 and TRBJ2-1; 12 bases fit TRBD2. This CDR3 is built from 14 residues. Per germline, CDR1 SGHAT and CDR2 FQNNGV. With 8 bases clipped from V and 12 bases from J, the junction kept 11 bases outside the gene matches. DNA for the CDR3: TGTGCCAGCTCCTCCTACCGACTAGCGGGAGTGCAGTTCTTC. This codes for CASSSYRLAGVQFF.

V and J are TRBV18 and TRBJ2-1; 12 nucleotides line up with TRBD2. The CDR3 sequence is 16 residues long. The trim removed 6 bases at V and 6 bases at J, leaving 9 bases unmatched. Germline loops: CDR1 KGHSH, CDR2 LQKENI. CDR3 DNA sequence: TGTGCCAGCTCGAGTCGGACTAGCGGGGAAGTCAATGAGCAGTTCTTC. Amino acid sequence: CASSSRTSGEVNEQFF.

CDR3 DNA: TGCGCCAGCAGCTTGGAGACGGGAGGGAGATACGAGCAGTACTTC. It encodes CASSLETGGRYEQYF. The chain joins TRBV5-1 to TRBJ2-7; 8 bases match TRBD2. V was clipped by 0 bases and J by 4 bases; unmatched bases: 6. Germline CDR1 and CDR2: SGHRS and YFSETQ. The CDR3 consists of 15 residues.

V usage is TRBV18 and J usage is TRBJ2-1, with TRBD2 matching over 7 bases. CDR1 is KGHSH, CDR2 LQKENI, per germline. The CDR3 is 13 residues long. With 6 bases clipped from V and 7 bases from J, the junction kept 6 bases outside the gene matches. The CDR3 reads CASSPGLSNEQFF. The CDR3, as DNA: TGTGCCAGCTCCCCGGGACTATCGAATGAGCAGTTCTTC.

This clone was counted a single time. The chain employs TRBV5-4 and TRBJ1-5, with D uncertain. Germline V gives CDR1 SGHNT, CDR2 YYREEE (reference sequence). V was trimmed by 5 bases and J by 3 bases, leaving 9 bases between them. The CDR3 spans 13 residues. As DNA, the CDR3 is TGTGCCAGCAGGTCGGACCCCAATCAGCCCCAGCATTTT. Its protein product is CASRSDPNQPQHF.

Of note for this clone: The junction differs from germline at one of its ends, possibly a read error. CDR3 protein: CASSVAGASEAFF. CDR3 bases: TGTGCCAGCAGCGTAGCAGGGGCGAGTGAAGCTTTCTTT. V is TRBV7-8 and J is TRBJ1-1; possibly TRBD1 for D (6 bases). Germline V CDR1 and CDR2: SGHVS, FQNEAQ. The CDR3 is 13 amino acids. The full variable domain, in which reference TRBV7-8 and TRBJ1-1 provide the parts outside the CDR3, is GAGVSQSPRYKVAKRGQDVALRCDPISGHVSLFWYQQALGQGPEFLTYFQNEAQLDKSGLPSDRFFAERPEGSVSTLKIQRTQQEDSAVYLCASSVAGASEAFFGQGTRLTVV.

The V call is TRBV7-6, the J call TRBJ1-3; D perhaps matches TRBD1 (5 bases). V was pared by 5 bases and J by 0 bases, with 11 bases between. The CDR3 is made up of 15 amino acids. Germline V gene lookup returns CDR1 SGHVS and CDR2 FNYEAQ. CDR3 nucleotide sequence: TGTGCCAGCAGCGTAGGTGGACACTCTGGAAACACCATATATTTT. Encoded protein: CASSVGGHSGNTIYF. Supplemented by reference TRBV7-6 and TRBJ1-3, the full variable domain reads GAGVSQSPRYKVTKRGQDVALRCDPISGHVSLYWYRQALGQGPEFLTYFNYEAQQDKSGLPNDRFSAERPEGSISTLTIQRTEQRDSAMYRCASSVGGHSGNTIYFGEGSWLTVV.

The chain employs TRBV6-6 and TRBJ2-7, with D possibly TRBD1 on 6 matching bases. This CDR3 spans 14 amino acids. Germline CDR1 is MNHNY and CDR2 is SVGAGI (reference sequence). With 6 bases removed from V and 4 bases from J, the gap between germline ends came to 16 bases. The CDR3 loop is CASSLRMGAYEQYF. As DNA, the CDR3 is TGTGCCAGCAGCTTACGGATGGGGGCATACGAGCAGTACTTC.

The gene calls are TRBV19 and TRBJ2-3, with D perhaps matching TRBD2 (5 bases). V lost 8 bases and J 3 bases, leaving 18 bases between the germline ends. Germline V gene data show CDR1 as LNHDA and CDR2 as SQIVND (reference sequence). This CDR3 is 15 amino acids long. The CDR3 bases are TGTGCCAGTGGAAATTCAGCGGCCACAACAGATACGCAGTATTTT. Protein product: CASGNSAATTDTQYF.

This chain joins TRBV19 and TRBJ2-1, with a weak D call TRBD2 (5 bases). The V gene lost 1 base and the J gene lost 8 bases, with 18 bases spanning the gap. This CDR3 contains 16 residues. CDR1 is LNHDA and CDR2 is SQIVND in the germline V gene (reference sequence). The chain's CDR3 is CASSIGPPLQRDEQFF. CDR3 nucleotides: TGTGCCAGTAGTATAGGGCCACCTCTACAGAGGGATGAGCAGTTCTTC.

The CDR3 here is CASSSPGQGNYGYTF. The CDR3 coding sequence is TGTGCCAGCAGTTCACCGGGACAGGGGAACTATGGCTACACCTTC. This rearrangement joins TRBV27 to TRBJ1-2, with TRBD1 matching 10 bases. The ends lost 4 bases at V and 2 bases at J; junction bases unmatched: 4. Germline loops: CDR1 MNHEY, CDR2 SMNVEV (reference sequence). The CDR3 runs 15 residues.

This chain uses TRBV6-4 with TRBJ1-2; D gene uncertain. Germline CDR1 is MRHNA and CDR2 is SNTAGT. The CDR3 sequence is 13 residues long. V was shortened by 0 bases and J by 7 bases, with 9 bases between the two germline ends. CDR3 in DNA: TGTGCCAGCAGTGACTCGAAAGGGTTTGGCTACACCTTC. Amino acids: CASSDSKGFGYTF.

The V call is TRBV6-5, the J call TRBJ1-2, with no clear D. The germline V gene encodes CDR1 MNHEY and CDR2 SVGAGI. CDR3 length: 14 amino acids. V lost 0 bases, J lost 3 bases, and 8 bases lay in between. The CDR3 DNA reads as TGTGCCAGCAGTTACTCGGGGAGCGACTATGGCTACACCTTC. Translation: CASSYSGSDYGYTF.

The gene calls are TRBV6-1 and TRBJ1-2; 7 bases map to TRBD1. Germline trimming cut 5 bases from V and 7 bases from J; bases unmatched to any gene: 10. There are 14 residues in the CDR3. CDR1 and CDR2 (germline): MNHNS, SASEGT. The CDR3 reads CASSFKTGEFGYTF. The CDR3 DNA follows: TGTGCCAGCAGTTTTAAAACAGGGGAGTTTGGCTACACCTTC.

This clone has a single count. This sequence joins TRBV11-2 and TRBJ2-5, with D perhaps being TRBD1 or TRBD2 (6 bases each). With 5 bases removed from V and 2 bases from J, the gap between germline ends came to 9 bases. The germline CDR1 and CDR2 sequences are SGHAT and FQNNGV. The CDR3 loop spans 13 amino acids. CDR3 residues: CASSAGHQETQYF. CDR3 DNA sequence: TGTGCCAGCAGCGCGGGACATCAAGAGACCCAGTACTTC.

CDR3 sequence (DNA): TGTGCCAGCAGCATATTCTCTGGGGCCAACGTCCTGACTTTC. Its protein product is CASSIFSGANVLTF. The V gene is TRBV28, the J gene TRBJ2-6, with D unresolved. In germline, CDR1 is MDHEN, CDR2 SYDVKM. This CDR3 has 14 residues. The V and J ends lost 6 bases and 0 bases respectively, with 6 bases between them.